This T cell receptor beta chain was recorded in a study of regulatory T cells in long-lasting Graves disease (dated by TCRdb to the early 2020s). Study-wide context: Patients with newly diagnosed Graves' disease had been on antithyroid drugs for under 3 months. Peripheral blood TCR sequencing and RNA sequencing compared persistent Graves' disease patients with newly diagnosed Graves' disease patients. The study was conducted in China and was registered as a clinical trial. A total of around 33 samples underwent TCR sequencing, from 13 patients with persistent Graves' disease and 20 or so patients with newly diagnosed Graves' disease. Study-wide conclusions, independent of this receptor: Preferential use of TRBV28, TRBJ1-2 and TRBJ2-5 was observed in persistent disease, whereas TRBV20-1 and TRBJ2-1 were favored in newly diagnosed disease. Sequencing and analysis were limited to the TCR beta chain. The study examined only peripheral blood because the primary lesion, thyroid tissue, could not be accessed. Patients with persistent disease shared more public clonotypes (around 3,000) than newly diagnosed patients did (roughly 970). The authors acknowledged the small sample size as a limitation that may reduce accuracy. Compared with newly diagnosed patients, persistent Graves' disease patients had lower TCR Shannon entropy and fewer highly expanded clones, which suggests clonal expansion.

Germline trimming: 5 bases from V, 7 bases from J; junction bases outside gene matches: 10. The CDR3 holds 15 amino acids from the cysteine to the phenylalanine. This entry keeps only the CDR3 DNA: 45 bases, framed from base 1. Ten or more counts support this clonotype. Its antigen target is currently unknown. Base-call qualities are not available, and no considerably larger clone is one nucleotide away. The time point label on this specimen signifies: newly diagnosed GD, antithyroid drugs for less than 3 months. For both TCR sequencing and RNA sequencing, RNA was extracted from PBMCs in TRIzol. The diagnosis of Graves' disease was made according to American Thyroid Association guidelines. The patients came from an endocrinology department in Xi'an, China. Each patient gave roughly 8.4 milliliters of peripheral blood, collected in an EDTA anticoagulant tube. Ficoll Paque Plus density gradient separation was used to isolate PBMCs, and no further T cell sorting was performed. An Agilent 2100 Bioanalyzer and agarose gel were used to check RNA quality, while a NanoDrop 2000 measured RNA concentration.

Libraries were built with multiplex PCR. Sequenced using an Illumina HiSeq 4000. TCR beta libraries were built with iRepertoire HTBI primers and Arm-PCR amplification of CDR3 regions. Gel purification was performed on PCR products prior to sequencing. As for the authors' bioinformatics: A total of fewer than 70 TRBV and some 15 TRBJ segments were identified across samples and were used for gene usage analysis of CDR3 amino acid clonotypes. COPE and FqMerger were used to merge the filtered high-quality paired reads into contigs. BLAST was used to align contigs to IMGT TRBV, TRBD and TRBJ reference genes, with CDR3 defined following IMGT. Clonotypes above 0.1% frequency were classified as highly expanded clones. Shannon entropy served as the measure of repertoire diversity, while the Gini coefficient captured V-J evenness. A clonotype was considered public if more than one individual shared it. TCRdb reprocessing: public reads trimmed at Q25 with fastp, clones called with MiXCR, in-frame beta chains kept. When rows share a CDR3 protein, they turn into one entry using the most common DNA and genes. None of the V and J calls come from the authors' own analysis; TCRdb made them. Here the sample has about 540,000 distinct CDR3 sequences; 13% occur a single time. In total, the top ten clones hold over 7.5% of the sample.

The data were also submitted as part of a second study, on T cells in Graves' hyperthyroidism and ophthalmopathy. Looking at the second paper: A patient counted as having stable Graves' hyperthyroidism if no progression to ophthalmopathy occurred over 18 months of follow-up. Hyperthyroidism patients were aged 18 to 65 years and newly diagnosed, with disease duration of less than 2 months. Exclusion was applied to patients with uncontrolled infections, other autoimmune diseases, pregnancy or lactation. Diagnoses were established on the basis of clinical symptoms, serum thyroxine and TRAb, thyroid ultrasound, and orbital computed tomography. The first round of RT-PCR for the TCR CDR3 was performed with the HTBI primer set and the Qiagen OneStep RT-PCR kit. Most expanded thyroid clonotypes (frequency above 0.001) were also detected in blood, a finding suggesting that blood repertoires may reflect thyroid immune responses. A model built on a 13 V-J signature distinguished ophthalmopathy from stable hyperthyroidism, reaching around 87% sensitivity and under 84% specificity in cross-validation and 80%/75% in testing. In validation, the model predicted progression to ophthalmopathy a median of 6.5 months before onset, with about 71% sensitivity and roughly 73% specificity. TCR V-J signatures able to tell the groups apart were searched for in a discovery cohort of around 95 patients, of whom approximately 40 had Graves' ophthalmopathy and about 60 had stable Graves' hyperthyroidism. An independent validation cohort of 18 to 20 hyperthyroidism patients and 17 patients who later progressed to ophthalmopathy tested prospective prediction of ophthalmopathy. For training and testing, the approximately 92 patients in the discovery cohort were randomly divided in a 7:3 ratio. The study also compared thyroid tissue and blood T-cell repertoires from several Graves' hyperthyroidism patients. After sampling, hyperthyroidism patients received methimazole starting at 30 mg daily, and ophthalmopathy patients received high-dose intravenous methylprednisolone. The libraries were constructed in a second round of multiplex PCR and then size-selected and purified. Paired-end sequencing of the libraries was performed with 100 bp reads on an Illumina HiSeq2000. SOAPnuke was used to process the raw data, removing reads that contained adapters or uncalled bases, had a mean Phred below 15, or lacked an exact match to the constant primer or identifier. High-quality paired reads were merged with COPE v1.2.5, and unique nucleotide sequences were defined as clonotypes. MiTCR v1.1 was used to align the clonotypes against IMGT TRBV, TRBD and TRBJ reference segments. Only V-J combinations with frequency above 0.0001, covering about 99% of repertoires, were analysed. A TCS score was defined as the ratio of F50 (clonal expansion) to E x V (chaos), with BLOSUM62-based TCRdist applied between CDR3 peptides within each V-J. Welch's t-statistics and random forest reduced 500 to 650 V-J features to about 13, which were used in a naive Bayes classifier (R e1071). No statistical method was used to fix the sample size in advance, and group allocation was not hidden from the investigators. TCR Vbeta CDR3 sequencing of roughly 140 peripheral blood samples (roughly 41 ophthalmopathy, about 80 hyperthyroidism and approximately 17 progressor patients) is reported in the paper.

Source: peripheral blood mononuclear cells (PBMCs), taken at new diagnosis, from a patient treated with antithyroid drugs. This receptor was identified in a man aged 30 to 39 with Graves disease. Donor details come from another sample of the same person, matched by shared clones. The rearranged segments are TRBV12-3 or TRBV12-4 and TRBJ1-2; 10 bases in between match TRBD1. At the DNA level, the sequence is TGTGCCAGCAGTCTCCAACTCGGGACAGGGGCTGGCTACACCTTC. This is translated as CASSLQLGTGAGYTF.